These 4 T cell receptor beta chains were all obtained from the same sample, sequenced in a study of T cell clonality in common variable immunodeficiency (dated by TCRdb to between 2015 and 2016). Libraries were constructed by the immunoSEQ multiplex PCR assay. Sourced from immuneACCESS, this table was stored by TCRdb with only in-frame sequences that have V and J called. A share of the clones is absent; for the studies checked, an unresolved V gene accounts for under half, and the remainder has no known explanation. Across this sample, approximately 57,000 clones were tabulated and none appeared just once. The biggest ten clones account for around 0.8% of the sample. Sequencing was carried out using peripheral blood mononuclear cells. The origin of the receptors is a person aged 18 to 75 in good health.

This clone showed up many times. At one of its ends the junction is not consistent with the germline gene, which may arise from a read error. The read comes to an end 3 residues before the CDR3 does, leaving the germline J gene to fill in the end. The chain uses TRBV5-1 and TRBJ2-5; the D gene is possibly TRBD2 (6 bases). The germline V gene encodes CDR1 SGHRS and CDR2 YFSETQ. The CDR3 sequence is 16 residues long. The CDR3 sequence: CVSSPLTSGAKETQYF. The DNA read from the CDR3 is TGCGTCAGCAGCCCCCTGACTAGTGGGGCAAAAGAGACC.

This clone was picked up many times. Relative to the germline gene, one junction end is altered; a read error may explain this. The read stops 3 residues short of the end of the CDR3; the missing end is completed from the germline J gene. V gene TRBV29-1 combines with J gene TRBJ2-2; 7 bases are a match to TRBD2. The CDR3 has 14 residues. Germline V gene lookup returns CDR1 SQVTM and CDR2 ANQGSEA. The CDR3 bases that were read are TGCAGCGTGGAAGGAGGGAGGGGCGTCGGGGAG. It specifies CSVEGGRGVGE. The whole CDR3 is CSVEGGRGVGELFF.

This clone was detected only a few times. This sequence may be a read error, since a much larger clone differs from it by one base. Sequencing ends 3 residues short of the CDR3 end; the germline J gene provides the rest. The V call is TRBV19, the J call TRBJ2-1, with 8 bases lining up with TRBD2. Germline assignment: CDR1 LNHDA and CDR2 SQIVND (reference sequence). V was clipped by 3 bases and J by 6 bases; unmatched bases: 7. This CDR3 is built from 15 residues. CDR3 loop: CASSIYLGTSNEQFF. The covered CDR3 bases are TGTGCCAGTAGTATTTATTTGGGGACTAGCAATGAG.

Ten or more counts support this clone. This chain's CDR3 is CASMEGGGSTDTQYF. CDR3 DNA, as far as it was read: TGTGCCAGTATGGAGGGGGGGGGAAGCACAGATACG. The chain is built from TRBV19 and TRBJ2-3; D possibly corresponds to TRBD2 (7 bases). The read terminates 3 residues before the CDR3 end, so the remaining end is supplied by the germline J gene. This CDR3 spans 15 amino acids. Looked up from germline, CDR1 is LNHDA and CDR2 is SQIVND (reference sequence). V was trimmed by 7 bases and J by 0 bases, leaving 14 bases between them.